This T cell receptor beta chain stems from a study of T cells in Graves' hyperthyroidism and ophthalmopathy. The J segment lost 6 bases and the V segment lost 2 bases, leaving 8 bases of the junction unmatched. The germline V gene encodes CDR1 MNHEY and CDR2 SVGAGI. The CDR3 has 17 amino acids. RNA transcripts were the template for amplifying TCR beta CDR3 regions. HTBI primers drove first-round RT-PCR of the TCR CDR3. TCRdb re-analysed the multiplex PCR reads in MiXCR, keeping a single row per CDR3 protein. The data contain 500,000 to 800,000 distinct CDR3 sequences, roughly 15% of them seen just once; the ten biggest clones take up around 13%. There are a few counts of this clonotype.

The clonotype comes from a woman between 45 and 65 years old with Graves' ophthalmopathy. The sequencing input was blood. The chain has TRBV6-5 and TRBJ2-1; 12 positions agree with TRBD2. The CDR3 is CASSYVPGLAGTNEQFF. CDR3 in DNA: TGTGCCAGCAGTTACGTGCCCGGACTAGCGGGAACCAATGAGCAGTTCTTC.